One and the same sample provided the 23 T cell receptor beta chains below, sequenced in a study of T cell responses to AZD1222 COVID-19 vaccine. Assay used: immunoSEQ multiplex PCR; TCRdb lists only in-frame clones, some missing. In the table there are about 130,000 clones, approximately 94% of which are singletons. The sequencing here drew on peripheral blood, taken on day 0 of AZD1222 vaccination. The receptors derive from an adult in good health.

The gene calls are TRBV28 and TRBJ2-7, with 8 bases lining up with TRBD1. V was clipped by 6 bases and J by 3 bases; unmatched bases: 10. This CDR3 region has 15 residues. Germline-derived CDR1 and CDR2 are MDHEN and SYDVKM. CDR3 DNA sequence: TGTGCCAGCAGAGGAATGGACAGGGAGATCTACGAGCAGTACTTC. It yields the protein CASRGMDREIYEQYF.

In this sample, this clone turned up once. As DNA, the CDR3 is TGTGCCAGCAGTTTATGGTCCTTGGGACAAAGCACAGATACGCAGTATTTT. This translates into CASSLWSLGQSTDTQYF. V usage is TRBV28 and J usage is TRBJ2-3; D is perhaps TRBD1 (6 bases). V gave up 0 bases and J gave up 0 bases, with 13 bases separating them. Germline CDR1 and CDR2: MDHEN and SYDVKM. The CDR3 consists of 17 residues.

This clone was recorded a few times. The chain joins TRBV5-1 to TRBJ2-7; no definite D call. Germline CDR1 reads SGHRS; CDR2 reads YFSETQ. V was trimmed by 0 bases and J by 2 bases, leaving 9 bases between them. This CDR3 comprises 14 residues. In DNA form, the CDR3 reads TGCGCCAGCAGCTTGGCGGTAGGAACCTACGAGCAGTACTTC. Protein product: CASSLAVGTYEQYF.

The gene calls are TRBV2 and TRBJ2-2; a possible D gene is TRBD1 (5 bases). The CDR3 spans 13 residues. The V and J ends lost 8 bases and 2 bases respectively, with 9 bases between them. Germline CDR1 SNHLY, CDR2 FYNNEI. The CDR3 nucleotides are TGTGCCAGCCGACAGCTTAACACCGGGGAGCTGTTTTTT. It codes for CASRQLNTGELFF.

The gene calls are TRBV21-1 and TRBJ2-1; TRBD1, the table's D call, lacks a check against the DNA. TRBV21-1 is a recognized pseudogene. The CDR3 sequence is 15 residues long. The CDR3 nucleotides are TGTGCCAGCAGCCGTCGACAGGGTCGAAACAATGAGCAGTTCTTC. Translation gives CASSRRQGRNNEQFF.

This clone occurred a few times. The V call is TRBV21-1, the J call TRBJ1-6. TRBV21-1 constitutes a pseudogene. The CDR3 consists of 14 residues. The CDR3 coding sequence is TGTCTCCCGGGGGGGGACAGAATTAATTCACCCCTCCACTTT. Protein: CLPGGDRINSPLHF.

V and J are TRBV27 and TRBJ2-1; D is perhaps TRBD1 (5 bases). CDR3 size: 13 residues. Trimming cost V 0 bases and J 5 bases, with 5 bases left between them. CDR1 and CDR2 (germline): MNHEY, SMNVEV (reference sequence). The CDR3 loop is CASSLSRDNEQFF. The DNA for the CDR3 is TGTGCCAGCAGTTTATCCAGGGACAATGAGCAGTTCTTC.

CDR3 region: CASSWGDSGYGYTF. The CDR3 nucleotides read TGCGCCAGCAGCTGGGGGGACAGTGGCTATGGCTACACCTTC. The rearrangement links TRBV5-1 to TRBJ1-2; 7 bases agree with TRBD1. CDR3 length: 14 residues. The trim removed 3 bases at V and 4 bases at J, leaving 6 bases unmatched. Per the germline V gene, CDR1 is SGHRS and CDR2 is YFSETQ.

CDR3 nucleotide sequence: TGTGCCAGCAGCTTAGTCACCGGGACAGGGTTCGGTGAAAAACTGTTTTTT. Its protein is CASSLVTGTGFGEKLFF. The chain is built from TRBV7-9 and TRBJ1-4; 9 positions match TRBD1. With V trimmed by 1 base and J by 7 bases, 10 bases remained unmatched. The CDR3 has 17 residues. The germline CDR1 and CDR2 sequences are SEHNR and FQNEAQ (reference sequence).

The V call is TRBV4-2, the J call TRBJ1-2; no clear D gene. The CDR3 is 15 residues long. Germline CDR1 and CDR2: LGHNA and YNFKEQ. With 1 base removed from V and 3 bases from J, the gap between germline ends came to 12 bases. This CDR3 is CASSQVLAWDYGYTF. As DNA, the CDR3 is TGTGCCAGCAGCCAAGTTCTCGCGTGGGACTATGGCTACACCTTC.

The chain has TRBV4-3 and TRBJ1-1, with a weak D call TRBD1 (6 bases). V was shortened by 4 bases and J by 1 base, with 16 bases between the two germline ends. Germline loops: CDR1 LGHNA, CDR2 YSLEER. The CDR3 runs 16 residues. The CDR3 nucleotides read TGCGCCAGCAGCCCTTGGATCGGACAGCCGAACACTGAAGCTTTCTTT. Translated: CASSPWIGQPNTEAFF.

The chain couples TRBV30 to TRBJ1-6; 7 nucleotides match TRBD1. The CDR3 is 16 amino acids. Trimming removed 0 bases from V and 3 bases from J; junction bases left unmatched: 5. CDR1 GTSNPN and CDR2 SVGIG come from the germline V gene (reference sequence). This CDR3 reads CAWSVSGTVYNSPLHF. The DNA of the CDR3 is TGTGCCTGGAGTGTCTCCGGGACAGTCTATAATTCACCCCTCCACTTT. The full variable domain, rest sourced from reference TRBV30 and TRBJ1-6, is SQTIHQWPATLVQPVGSPLSLECTVEGTSNPNLYWYRQAAGRGLQLLFYSVGIGQISSEVPQNLSASRPQDRQFILSSKKLLLSDSGFYLCAWSVSGTVYNSPLHFGNGTRLTVT.

This rearrangement joins TRBV2 to TRBJ1-1, with D perhaps matching TRBD1 (6 bases). V was pared by 6 bases and J by 5 bases, with 13 bases between. The CDR3 has 13 residues. Germline V gives CDR1 SNHLY, CDR2 FYNNEI. The CDR3 protein is CASSNTGWTEAFF. In nucleotides, the CDR3 is TGTGCCAGCAGCAATACAGGGTGGACTGAAGCTTTCTTT.

This rearrangement joins TRBV19 to TRBJ1-4, with TRBD1 matching 10 bases. CDR3 length: 15 amino acids. Germline V gives CDR1 LNHDA, CDR2 SQIVND (reference sequence). Trimming at V came to 5 bases and at J to 5 bases, leaving 5 bases not matched to a gene. CDR3 sequence reads: CASSSWTGGNEKLFF. In DNA form, the CDR3 reads TGTGCCAGTAGTTCTTGGACAGGGGGAAATGAAAAACTGTTTTTT. Filled out from reference TRBV19 and TRBJ1-4, the complete variable domain reads DGGITQSPKYLFRKEGQNVTLSCEQNLNHDAMYWYRQDPGQGLRLIYYSQIVNDFQKGDIAEGYSVSREKKESFPLTVTSAQKNPTAFYLCASSSWTGGNEKLFFGSGTQLSVL.

V usage is TRBV11-2 and J usage is TRBJ1-6; D gene ambiguous. Germline-derived CDR1 and CDR2 are SGHAT and FQNNGV. The CDR3 length is 17 residues. The germline V and J ends were trimmed by 0 bases and 14 bases, with 23 bases remaining between them. The CDR3 reads CASSLDGRRRTQYTLHF. In nucleotides, the CDR3 is TGTGCCAGCAGCTTAGATGGGAGGAGACGGACCCAGTACACCCTCCACTTT.

The chain employs TRBV27 and TRBJ1-2; D possibly corresponds to TRBD1 (6 bases). The V gene lost 3 bases and the J gene lost 4 bases, with 18 bases spanning the gap. CDR3 length: 16 amino acids. Germline V gene sequence: CDR1 MNHEY, CDR2 SMNVEV (reference sequence). CDR3 nucleotides: TGTGCCAGCAGTTTGTCCAACAGGGTCGAGGCCTATGGCTACACCTTC. This encodes CASSLSNRVEAYGYTF.

V gene TRBV5-6 combines with J gene TRBJ1-1; D is unclear. V lost 5 bases, J lost 0 bases, and 5 bases lay in between. From germline, CDR1 is SGHDT and CDR2 YYEEEE. This CDR3 has 12 amino acids. The CDR3 spells CASSRLNTEAFF. CDR3 bases: TGTGCCAGCAGTAGGCTGAACACTGAAGCTTTCTTT.

CDR3 nucleotide sequence: TGTGCCAGCAGCTACAGGGGGCTGATCACTGAAGCTTTCTTT. It yields the protein CASSYRGLITEAFF. The chain carries TRBV3-1 (or the pseudogene TRBV3-2) and TRBJ1-1; the match to TRBD1 covers 9 bases. The CDR3 is 14 amino acids. The J segment lost 4 bases and the V segment lost 5 bases, leaving 5 bases of the junction unmatched. CDR1 is LGHDT, CDR2 YNNKEL, per germline (reference sequence).

The chain uses TRBV11-2 and TRBJ1-2; D is ambiguous. There are 15 residues in the CDR3. Per the germline V gene, CDR1 is SGHAT and CDR2 is FQNNGV. The V end lost 0 bases, the J end lost 0 bases, and 8 bases lay between the germline ends. Here the CDR3 reads CASSLDRAANYGYTF. CDR3 nucleotide sequence: TGTGCCAGCAGCTTAGATCGGGCGGCTAACTATGGCTACACCTTC. Full variable domain (rest looked up from reference TRBV11-2 and TRBJ1-2): EAGVAQSPRYKIIEKRQSVAFWCNPISGHATLYWYQQILGQGPKLLIQFQNNGVVDDSQLPKDRFSAERLKGVDSTLKIQPAKLEDSAVYLCASSLDRAANYGYTFGSGTRLTVV.

The rearrangement uses TRBV29-1 and TRBJ1-1; 7 bases line up with TRBD1. The CDR3 covers 14 residues. Trimming at V came to 3 bases and at J to 6 bases, leaving 10 bases not matched to a gene. The germline CDR1 and CDR2 sequences are SQVTM and ANQGSEA. DNA for the CDR3: TGCAGCGTTGATCGGCAGGGGGTTTCATCTGAAGCTTTCTTT. It codes for CSVDRQGVSSEAFF.

This rearrangement joins TRBV6-5 to TRBJ1-6; no definite D call. The germline gives CDR1 MNHEY, CDR2 SVGAGI. V lost 5 bases to trimming and J lost 7 bases, with 12 bases between them. This CDR3 contains 14 residues. CDR3 sequence: CASSPRGYNSPLHF. The CDR3 DNA follows: TGTGCCAGCAGTCCACGTGGGTACAATTCACCCCTCCACTTT.

The chain recombines TRBV19 with TRBJ1-1; 9 positions agree with TRBD1. Germline V gives CDR1 LNHDA, CDR2 SQIVND (reference sequence). With V trimmed by 3 bases and J by 6 bases, 5 bases remained unmatched. CDR3 size: 14 residues. This CDR3 is CASSITGGFAEAFF. The CDR3 region has the DNA TGTGCCAGTAGTATTACAGGGGGCTTCGCTGAAGCTTTCTTT.

V usage is TRBV7-2 and J usage is TRBJ2-1; D unclear. V gave up 5 bases and J gave up 8 bases, with 13 bases separating them. The V gene's germline CDR1 is SGHTA and CDR2 FQGNSA. The CDR3 contains 13 residues. The CDR3 region is CASSMRLWDEQFF. CDR3 sequence (DNA): TGTGCCAGCAGCATGAGATTATGGGATGAGCAGTTCTTC.